The source of this T cell receptor (beta chain) is a study of blood T cell repertoires in COVID-19. Study-level background: Collection of acute and convalescent COVID-19 samples took place in the United States, Italy and Spain. Sources were T cells, B-cell-depleted T cells, or PBMCs; the material itself was cDNA or gDNA.

Germline V gene sequence: CDR1 LGHNA, CDR2 YSLEER. The CDR3 sequence is 13 residues long. V lost 5 bases to trimming and J lost 17 bases; unmatched junction nucleotides: 12. Original analysis: Reference gene primer amplification in the assay estimated nucleated cell counts. Assay used: immunoSEQ multiplex PCR; TCRdb lists only in-frame clones, some missing. That table is the source of V, J and clone size, and D and trimming were worked out from the DNA. The table includes approximately 260,000 clones, 85% to 90% detected once. Seattle enrolled patients during active infection and tracked them longitudinally.

V gene TRBV4-3 combines with J gene TRBJ1-6; TRBD1 aligns across 7 bases. This TCR was sampled from a woman aged 60-70 years with COVID-19, enrolled during active disease. The sequencing input was peripheral blood. The CDR3 spells CASSSRQGGIFHF. The DNA of the CDR3 is TGCGCCAGCAGCTCACGACAGGGCGGCATCTTCCACTTT.